What follows are 23 T cell receptor beta chains derived from one specimen sequenced in a study of neoadjuvant anti-PD-1 for oral cavity cancer. The method was immunoSEQ multiplex PCR; TCRdb's version includes in-frame clones alone and lacks a portion of them. The repertoire consists of around 13,000 clones, with roughly 70% occurring once and the leading ten covering 2% to 2.5%. The time point was: after neoadjuvant nivolumab, at surgical resection. This sample comprised PBMCs, obtained after nivolumab (anti-PD-1) treatment. These receptor sequences come from a person between 40 and 85 years old with oral cavity squamous cell carcinoma.

The chain has TRBV6-1 and TRBJ1-5; a possible D gene is TRBD1 (6 bases). Germline V gene lookup returns CDR1 MNHNS and CDR2 SASEGT. V lost 9 bases and J lost 7, with 13 bases in between. The CDR3 runs 12 residues. Here the CDR3 DNA reads TGTGCCAGTGGACAGCCCGACCAGCCCCAGCATTTT. This sequence encodes CASGQPDQPQHF.

The genes are TRBV5-1 and TRBJ2-7; weak D call: TRBD1 (5 bases). The CDR3 is 13 amino acids. The V gene lost 1 base and the J gene lost 1 base, with 6 bases spanning the gap. Germline CDR1 is SGHRS and CDR2 is YFSETQ. The CDR3 DNA follows: TGCGCCAGCAGCTTGAGGGGTTCCTACGAGCAGTACTTC. Translation: CASSLRGSYEQYF.

The rearrangement joins TRBV5-1 to TRBJ2-1; 10 bases are shared with TRBD2. V lost 1 base to trimming and J lost 7 bases; unmatched junction nucleotides: 14. CDR1 and CDR2 from the germline V gene are SGHRS and YFSETQ. The CDR3 loop spans 18 amino acids. The CDR3: CASSLSASGSVYGNEQFF. Here the CDR3 DNA reads TGCGCCAGCAGCTTGTCGGCTAGCGGGAGCGTATATGGGAATGAGCAGTTCTTC.

V and J are TRBV2 and TRBJ1-5; TRBD1 might be the D (5 bases). The CDR3 consists of 15 residues. Germline V gene lookup returns CDR1 SNHLY and CDR2 FYNNEI. V shed 2 bases and J shed 4 bases, with 12 bases lying between them. CDR3 region: CASSEIRTRNQPQHF. CDR3 sequence (DNA): TGTGCCAGCAGTGAAATTCGGACACGTAATCAGCCCCAGCATTTT. Full variable domain (outside the CDR3, taken from reference TRBV2 and TRBJ1-5): EPEVTQTPSHQVTQMGQEVILRCVPISNHLYFYWYRQILGQKVEFLVSFYNNEISEKSEIFDDQFSVERPDGSNFTLKIRSTKLEDSAMYFCASSEIRTRNQPQHFGDGTRLSIL.

V usage is TRBV19 and J usage is TRBJ1-5; the match to TRBD1 covers 9 bases. Germline V gene lookup returns CDR1 LNHDA and CDR2 SQIVND (reference sequence). The CDR3 contains 17 residues. The ends lost 5 bases at V and 3 bases at J; junction bases unmatched: 11. The CDR3 coding sequence is TGTGCCAGTAGTTCAAAATGGACAGGGGTTAACAATCAGCCCCAGCATTTT. Protein: CASSSKWTGVNNQPQHF.

This clone turned up a few times. This sequence joins TRBV25-1 and TRBJ1-1, with D hard to call. Germline values: CDR1 MGHDK, CDR2 SYGVNS. V lost 0 bases and J 8 bases, leaving 10 bases between the germline ends. CDR3 length: 13 residues. CDR3 nucleotide sequence: TGTGCCAGCAGTGAATATAGCGGCCAGGAAGCTTTCTTT. It translates to CASSEYSGQEAFF.

V is TRBV19 and J is TRBJ1-3, with D perhaps TRBD1 (5 bases). The germline V gene encodes CDR1 LNHDA and CDR2 SQIVND (reference sequence). This CDR3 has 14 residues. V lost 5 bases to trimming and J lost 3 bases, with 11 bases between them. The CDR3 coding sequence is TGTGCCAGTAGTCCGGCAGGGAATGGAAACACCATATATTTT. It codes for CASSPAGNGNTIYF.

The gene calls are TRBV5-6 and TRBJ2-7; 9 nucleotides match TRBD1. Germline values: CDR1 SGHDT, CDR2 YYEEEE. This CDR3 is built from 15 residues. Trimming removed 4 bases from V and 4 bases from J; junction bases left unmatched: 9. The CDR3 DNA follows: TGTGCCAGCAGCATCCCCGGGACAGGGTTGTACGAGCAGTACTTC. Translated, it gives CASSIPGTGLYEQYF.

The chain links TRBV30 to TRBJ1-6; D may be TRBD1 (6 bases). The V gene's germline CDR1 is GTSNPN and CDR2 SVGIG (reference sequence). CDR3 length: 15 residues. V gave up 8 bases and J gave up 3 bases, with 17 bases separating them. The CDR3 sequence: CAGGGPLNYNSPLHF. Here the CDR3 DNA reads TGTGCCGGAGGGGGACCCCTGAACTATAATTCACCCCTCCACTTT.

The chain couples TRBV10-1 to TRBJ2-1; no reliable D call. The V end lost 5 bases, the J end lost 1 base, and 6 bases lay between the germline ends. Looked up from germline, CDR1 is WNHNN and CDR2 is SYGVQD (reference sequence). This CDR3 contains 13 residues. CDR3 in amino acids: CASSRSSYNEQFF. The CDR3 coding sequence is TGCGCCAGCAGTCGTTCGTCCTACAATGAGCAGTTCTTC.

This clone has just a few counts. The genes are TRBV6-1 and TRBJ1-2, with 7 bases matching TRBD1. J was trimmed by 3 bases and V by 4 bases; bases with no gene match: 5. Germline loops: CDR1 MNHNS, CDR2 SASEGT. CDR3 length equals 14 residues. The DNA of the CDR3 is TGTGCCAGCAGTGTAACAGGGGATTACTATGGCTACACCTTC. It translates to CASSVTGDYYGYTF.

The chain links TRBV11-3 to TRBJ2-7; D not certain. The germline V gene encodes CDR1 SGHNT and CDR2 YENEEA. V lost 3 bases to trimming and J lost 3 bases, with 9 bases between them. The CDR3 has 13 residues. Written as DNA, the CDR3 is TGTGCCAGCAGCTTTCCTCCCGGCTACGAGCAGTACTTC. This codes for CASSFPPGYEQYF.

This sequence joins TRBV9 and TRBJ2-3; D possibly corresponds to TRBD2 (6 bases). Germline assignment: CDR1 SGDLS and CDR2 YYNGEE. The V end was cut by 1 base, the J end by 4 bases, with 10 bases between. The CDR3 is made up of 14 amino acids. The CDR3 loop is CASSVTLAPDTQYF. CDR3 DNA: TGTGCCAGCAGCGTAACACTAGCTCCAGATACGCAGTATTTT. Variable domain in full (rest from reference TRBV9 and TRBJ2-3): DSGVTQTPKHLITATGQRVTLRCSPRSGDLSVYWYQQSLDQGLQFLIQYYNGEERAKGNILERFSAQQFPDLHSELNLSSLELGDSALYFCASSVTLAPDTQYFGPGTRLTVL.

J is TRBJ1-1 and V is TRBV6-5, with D perhaps matching TRBD1 (6 bases). Per the germline V gene, CDR1 is MNHEY and CDR2 is SVGAGI. Trimming pared 4 bases from V and 1 base from J, leaving 10 bases between. This CDR3 comprises 14 residues. The DNA of the CDR3 is TGTGCCAGCAGTTCCCCGACAGGGAACACTGAAGCTTTCTTT. Amino acid sequence: CASSSPTGNTEAFF.

This chain links TRBV5-1 with TRBJ2-1; the D gene is possibly TRBD1 (6 bases). The V end was cut by 0 bases, the J end by 6 bases, with 13 bases between. This CDR3 comprises 15 residues. Germline V gives CDR1 SGHRS, CDR2 YFSETQ. The CDR3: CASSLARGQSNEQFF. CDR3 nucleotides: TGCGCCAGCAGCTTGGCCAGGGGACAAAGCAATGAGCAGTTCTTC.

This clone was observed a single time. V and J are TRBV6-1 and TRBJ2-7; the D is unclear. Per germline, CDR1 MNHNS and CDR2 SASEGT. V gave up 3 bases and J gave up 0 bases, with 15 bases separating them. The CDR3 covers 16 residues. The CDR3 coding sequence is TGTGCCAGCAGTGAGGTTTTCACACAGCTCTCCTACGAGCAGTACTTC. Its protein is CASSEVFTQLSYEQYF.

J is TRBJ2-1 and V is TRBV20-1; D is undetermined. Between the trimmed V and J ends, which lost 4 bases and 9 bases, there was a span of 10 bases. This CDR3 comprises 11 residues. Germline lookup yields CDR1 DFQATT and CDR2 SNEGSKA (reference sequence). The CDR3 bases are TGCAGTGCTAATCTCATTGGTGAGCAGTTCTTC. This sequence encodes CSANLIGEQFF.

The chain couples TRBV7-9 to TRBJ1-1; D gene unclear. The germline V and J ends were trimmed by 2 bases and 1 base, with 8 bases remaining between them. CDR1 and CDR2 from the germline V gene are SEHNR and FQNEAQ (reference sequence). The CDR3 is 14 amino acids. DNA of the CDR3: TGTGCCAGCAGCTTAATGGGTAAGAACACTGAAGCTTTCTTT. It yields the protein CASSLMGKNTEAFF.

The chain carries TRBV7-8 and TRBJ1-2, with D possibly TRBD1 on 5 matching bases. V lost 1 base and J 6 bases, leaving 15 bases between the germline ends. Germline V lookup: CDR1 SGHVS, CDR2 FQNEAQ. The CDR3 length is 15 residues. DNA for the CDR3: TGTGCCAGCAGCTTAGTCGAGGGGATTGTCGATGGCTACACCTTC. Amino acids: CASSLVEGIVDGYTF.

The chain joins TRBV29-1 to TRBJ1-2; possible D gene TRBD1, 5 bases. There are 12 residues in the CDR3. V shed 6 bases and J shed 3 bases, with 11 bases lying between them. Germline V gene sequence: CDR1 SQVTM, CDR2 ANQGSEA. CDR3 amino acids: CSVGGGDYGYTF. The CDR3 DNA follows: TGCAGCGTCGGGGGGGGAGACTATGGCTACACCTTC.

This chain connects TRBV5-4 to TRBJ2-7, with D unresolved. Looked up from germline, CDR1 is SGHNT and CDR2 is YYREEE (reference sequence). Trimming pared 0 bases from V and 6 bases from J, leaving 7 bases between. The CDR3 extends over 12 amino acids. The CDR3 spells CASSLEHAEQYF. CDR3 in DNA: TGTGCCAGCAGCTTGGAGCACGCCGAGCAGTACTTC.

CDR3: CASSVVGLAGGGSYNEQFF. The DNA for the CDR3 is TGTGCCAGCAGCGTAGTCGGACTAGCGGGAGGCGGTTCCTACAATGAGCAGTTCTTC. The chain uses TRBV9 and TRBJ2-1; 14 nucleotides match TRBD2. Germline V gene data show CDR1 as SGDLS and CDR2 as YYNGEE. V gave up 0 bases and J gave up 1 base; unmatched junction bases: 6. The CDR3 totals 19 residues. The full variable domain, its missing parts supplied by reference TRBV9 and TRBJ2-1, is DSGVTQTPKHLITATGQRVTLRCSPRSGDLSVYWYQQSLDQGLQFLIQYYNGEERAKGNILERFSAQQFPDLHSELNLSSLELGDSALYFCASSVVGLAGGGSYNEQFFGPGTRLTVL.

The chain has TRBV6-1 and TRBJ1-1, with D possibly TRBD1 on 6 matching bases. The germline V gene encodes CDR1 MNHNS and CDR2 SASEGT. Trimming left V 9 bases short and J 7 bases short, with 12 bases between. CDR3 size: 11 residues. CDR3 sequence (DNA): TGTGCCAGTATCGGACAGATTGAAGCTTTCTTT. Protein: CASIGQIEAFF.